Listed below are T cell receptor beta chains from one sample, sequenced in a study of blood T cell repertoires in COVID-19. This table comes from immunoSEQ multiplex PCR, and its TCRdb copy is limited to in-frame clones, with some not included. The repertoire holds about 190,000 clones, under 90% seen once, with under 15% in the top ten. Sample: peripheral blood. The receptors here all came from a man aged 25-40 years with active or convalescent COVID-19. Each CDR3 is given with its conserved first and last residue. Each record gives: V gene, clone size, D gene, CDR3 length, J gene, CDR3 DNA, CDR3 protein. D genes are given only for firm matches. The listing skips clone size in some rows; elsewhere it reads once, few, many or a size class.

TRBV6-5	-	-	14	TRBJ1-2	TGTGCCAGCAGCGCGCGGGGGGCCCTGGGTGGCTACACCTTC	CASSARGALGGYTF
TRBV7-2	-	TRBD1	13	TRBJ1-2	TGTGCCAGCAGCAGCGGGACAGGGCTTGGCTACACCTTC	CASSSGTGLGYTF
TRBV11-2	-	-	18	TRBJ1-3	TGTGCCAGCAGCTTAGCTGAGGTCGGAGGAGCCTCTGGAAACACCATATATTTT	CASSLAEVGGASGNTIYF
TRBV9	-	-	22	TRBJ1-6	TGTGCCAGCAGCGTAGCCCAACTAACGCCAATCCGGGACACCGCAAATAATTCACCCCTCCACTTT	CASSVAQLTPIRDTANNSPLHF
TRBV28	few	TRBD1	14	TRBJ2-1	TGTGCCAGCAGTTTGGACAGGGGAGGCGATGAGCAGTTCTTC	CASSLDRGGDEQFF
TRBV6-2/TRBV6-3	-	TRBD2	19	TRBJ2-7	TGTGCCAGCAGTTACTCGACAATTCGCGGGAGGTTAGACTCGTACGAGCAGTACTTC	CASSYSTIRGRLDSYEQYF
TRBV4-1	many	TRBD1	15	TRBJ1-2	TGCGCCAGCAGCCCTGGGACAGGCTTGAACTATGGCTACACCTTC	CASSPGTGLNYGYTF
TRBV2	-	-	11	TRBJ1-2	TGTGCCAGCAGTTGGGAGATTGGCTACACCTTC	CASSWEIGYTF
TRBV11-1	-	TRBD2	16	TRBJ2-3	TGTGCCAGCAGCCCAGGGAGCGGGGGCCACGGAGATACGCAGTATTTT	CASSPGSGGHGDTQYF
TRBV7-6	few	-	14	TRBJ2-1	TGTGCCAGCAGCTTATCCTCAGGGTACAATGAGCAGTTCTTC	CASSLSSGYNEQFF
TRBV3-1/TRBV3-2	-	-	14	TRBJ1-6	TGTGCCAGCAGCCAAGCCAGATTGAATTCACCCCTCCACTTT	CASSQARLNSPLHF
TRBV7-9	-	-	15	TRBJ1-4	TGTGCCAGCAGCTCTCAAGGCAGGGGCGATGAAAAACTGTTTTTT	CASSSQGRGDEKLFF
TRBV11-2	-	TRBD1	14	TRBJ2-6	TGTGCCAGCAGTTACGACAGGGGGAACAACGTCCTGACTTTC	CASSYDRGNNVLTF
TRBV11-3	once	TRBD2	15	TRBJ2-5	TGTGCCAGCAGCTTTGAAGCGGGAGGGCGGGAGACCCAGTACTTC	CASSFEAGGRETQYF
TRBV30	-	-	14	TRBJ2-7	TGTGCCTGGAGTTATACGGGACACAGCTACGAGCAGTACTTC	CAWSYTGHSYEQYF
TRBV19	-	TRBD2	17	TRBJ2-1	TGTGCCAGTGGAAGTGTTAGCGGGAGGGCGGGAGACAATGAGCAGTTCTTC	CASGSVSGRAGDNEQFF
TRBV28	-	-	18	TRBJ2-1	TGTGCCAGCAGTTTCCGGGCTGGGGGGAAGGGCTCCTACAATGAGCAGTTCTTC	CASSFRAGGKGSYNEQFF
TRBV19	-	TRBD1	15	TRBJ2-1	TGTGCCACGACACGATGGGGGACAGGGGACAATGAGCAGTTCTTC	CATTRWGTGDNEQFF
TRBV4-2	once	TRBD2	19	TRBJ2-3	TGTGCCAGCAGCCAAGACGGACTAGCGGGGCGCCCTAGCACAGATACGCAGTATTTT	CASSQDGLAGRPSTDTQYF
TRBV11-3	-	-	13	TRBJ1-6	TGTGCCAGCATCGGTCAGGGGAATTCACCCCTCCACTTT	CASIGQGNSPLHF
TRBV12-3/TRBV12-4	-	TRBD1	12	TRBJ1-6	TGTGCCAGCAGTCGGGACAGGTCGGACCTCCACTTT	CASSRDRSDLHF
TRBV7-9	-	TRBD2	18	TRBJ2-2	TGTGCCAGCAGCCCTATACTAGCGGGGGACTCCTTACCGGGGGAGCTGTTTTTT	CASSPILAGDSLPGELFF
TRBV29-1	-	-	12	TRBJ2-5	TGCAGCGTCGGGAGGACAGGGGAGACCCAGTACTTC	CSVGRTGETQYF
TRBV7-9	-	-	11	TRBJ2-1	TGTGCCAGCAAGCTCCGGAGTGAGCAGTTCTTC	CASKLRSEQFF
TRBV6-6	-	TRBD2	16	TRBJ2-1	TGTGCCAGCAGCTCTCTTACTAGCGGGGGGTACAATGAGCAGTTCTTC	CASSSLTSGGYNEQFF
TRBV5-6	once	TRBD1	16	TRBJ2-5	TGTGCCAGCAGCGGGCGTGTAGGACAGGGCCAAGAGACCCAGTACTTC	CASSGRVGQGQETQYF
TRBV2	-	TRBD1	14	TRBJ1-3	TGTGCCAGCAGACCCGGGACAGGGGGAAACACCATATATTTT	CASRPGTGGNTIYF
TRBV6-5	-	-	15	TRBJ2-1	TGTGCCAGCAGTTACTCGCTGAGGGTGAACAATGAGCAGTTCTTC	CASSYSLRVNNEQFF
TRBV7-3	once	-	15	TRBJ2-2	TGTGCCAGCAGCTTAACTAGCGAACGCACCGGGGAGCTGTTTTTT	CASSLTSERTGELFF
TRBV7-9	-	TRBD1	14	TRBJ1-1	TGTGCCAGCAGCCTAGGGGGCCCGGGCACTGAAGCTTTCTTT	CASSLGGPGTEAFF
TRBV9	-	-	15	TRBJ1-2	TGTGCCAGCAGCGTAGACGGGAAAGTTAACTATGGCTACACCTTC	CASSVDGKVNYGYTF
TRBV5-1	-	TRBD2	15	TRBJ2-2	TGCGCCAGCAGCTTGGAGCGGGGGGGCACCGGGGAGCTGTTTTTT	CASSLERGGTGELFF
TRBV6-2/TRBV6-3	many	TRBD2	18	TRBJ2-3	TGTGCCAGCAGTTACTCAGAGAGCGGGAGGGCCTGGACAGATACGCAGTATTTT	CASSYSESGRAWTDTQYF
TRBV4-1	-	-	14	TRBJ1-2	TGCGCCAGCAGCCCTACGGGGTTTTCGACCGGCTACACCTTC	CASSPTGFSTGYTF
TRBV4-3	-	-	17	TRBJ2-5	TGCGCCAGCAGCCAAGACTTAGGAGGGGGCATCGGGGAGACCCAGTACTTC	CASSQDLGGGIGETQYF
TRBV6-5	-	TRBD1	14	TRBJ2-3	TGTGCCAGCAGTAGGGGGACAGGGGGCGGTACGCAGTATTTT	CASSRGTGGGTQYF
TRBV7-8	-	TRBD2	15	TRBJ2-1	TGTGCCAGCAGCCAACTAGACCGGGGGGGAAATGAGCAGTTCTTC	CASSQLDRGGNEQFF
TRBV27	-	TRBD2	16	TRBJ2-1	TGTGCCAGCAGTTTGCTCAGCGGGGGGGCCTACAATGAGCAGTTCTTC	CASSLLSGGAYNEQFF
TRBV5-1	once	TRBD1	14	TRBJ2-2	TGCGCCAGCAACGACAGGGTGGGCACCGGGGAGCTGTTTTTT	CASNDRVGTGELFF
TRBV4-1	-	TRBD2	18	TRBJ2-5	TGCGCCAGCAGCCAAGATCTGGCGCTAGCGGGGGGCCAAGAGACCCAGTACTTC	CASSQDLALAGGQETQYF
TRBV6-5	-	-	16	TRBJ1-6	TGTGCCAGCAGTTACTCCGGGAGTACCTATAATTCACCCCTCCACTTT	CASSYSGSTYNSPLHF
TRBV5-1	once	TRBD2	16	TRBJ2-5	TGCGCCAGCAGCCTGGGAGCGGGGGGGCCGTCAGAGACCCAGTACTTC	CASSLGAGGPSETQYF
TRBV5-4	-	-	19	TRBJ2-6	TGTGCCAGCATAAACACGACCGGGGGGCCCCCCTCTGGGGCCAACGTCCTGACTTTC	CASINTTGGPPSGANVLTF
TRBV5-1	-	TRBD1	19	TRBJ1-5	TGCGCCAGCAGCTTGGAAGCGGCCTTCGAGTCAGGGGGCAGTCAGCCCCAGCATTTT	CASSLEAAFESGGSQPQHF
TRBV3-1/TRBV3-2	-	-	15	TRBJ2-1	TGTGCCAGCAGCCTGAGAGGACTGATGGGGAATGAGCAGTTCTTC	CASSLRGLMGNEQFF
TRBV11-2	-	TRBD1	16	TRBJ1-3	TGTGCCAGCAGGAGGCCTGACAGGGGCTCCGGAAACACCATATATTTT	CASRRPDRGSGNTIYF
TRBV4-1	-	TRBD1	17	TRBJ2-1	TGCGCCAGCAGCCAACATCCCGGGACAGGGGCCTACAATGAGCAGTTCTTC	CASSQHPGTGAYNEQFF